This is a list of T cell receptor beta chains from one sample in a study of OX40 agonist ivuxolimab in advanced cancers. Sequenced by immunoSEQ multiplex PCR; TCRdb stores in-frame clones only, minus some. The profile shows 90,000 to 100,000 clones, 95% to 96% of them singletons. Specimen: CD4+ or CD8+ T cells sorted from blood, collected in a trial of the OX40 agonist ivuxolimab. The receptors stem from an adult with an advanced solid tumor such as melanoma, head and neck, liver or kidney cancer. CDR3s include the opening cysteine and the closing phenylalanine or tryptophan. A D gene is named only where the DNA matches it firmly. A row's size may be missing; if present it is once, few, many or a size class.

V gene,D gene,J gene,clone size,CDR3 DNA,CDR3 protein
TRBV9,TRBD2,TRBJ2-7,-,TGTGCCAGCAGCGCCGGGACTATGGTCGGGGAGCAGTACTTC,CASSAGTMVGEQYF
TRBV2,-,TRBJ2-7,-,TGTGCCAGCAGTGTGTGGCAGGTCGACGAGCAGTACTTC,CASSVWQVDEQYF
TRBV9,-,TRBJ2-2,-,TGTGCCAGCAGCGTAGTGGGAGCACAGGTGGACACCGGGGAGCTGTTTTTT,CASSVVGAQVDTGELFF
TRBV7-9,TRBD2,TRBJ2-7,-,TGTGCCAGCAGGGACACTCTAGCGGGGGGGCCCGAGCAGTACTTC,CASRDTLAGGPEQYF
TRBV6-1,-,TRBJ2-7,once,TGTGCCAGCAGTGACATGGGGGCGTCTCTACACGAGCAGTACTTC,CASSDMGASLHEQYF
TRBV9,-,TRBJ2-1,-,TGTGCCAGCAGCGTCACCTTAGGGGTGGATGAGCAGTTCTTC,CASSVTLGVDEQFF
TRBV25-1,-,TRBJ1-2,-,TGTGCCAGCAGTGCGGAGGGATGGGATGGCTACACCTTC,CASSAEGWDGYTF
TRBV4-2,TRBD2,TRBJ2-7,-,TGTGCCAGCAGCCCCGGGACTAGCGGGAGTTTTGAGCAGTACTTC,CASSPGTSGSFEQYF
TRBV2,-,TRBJ2-2,-,TGTGCCACCTTACTAGGCCGGGACATCGGCGGGGAGCTGTTTTTT,CATLLGRDIGGELFF
TRBV6-5,TRBD1,TRBJ2-7,few,TGTGCCAGCAGGACAGGGACCGAGCAGTACTTC,CASRTGTEQYF
TRBV6-1,-,TRBJ1-5,-,TGTGCCAGCAGTGAAAGTGAGAAGTGGCCCCAGCATTTT,CASSESEKWPQHF
TRBV4-2,-,TRBJ2-3,-,TGTGCCAGCAGCCAAGACGTAGAAGGTACGCAGTATTTT,CASSQDVEGTQYF
TRBV4-3,-,TRBJ1-3,-,TGCGCCAGCAGCCAAGACCTGGCCAGGGCGAGCTCTGGAAACACCATATATTTT,CASSQDLARASSGNTIYF
TRBV27,-,TRBJ2-3,-,TGTGCCAGCACCAACACAGATACGCAGTATTTT,CASTNTDTQYF
TRBV9,-,TRBJ1-3,-,TGTGCCAGCACCCAGGAACCGTCTGGAAACACCATATATTTT,CASTQEPSGNTIYF
TRBV2,TRBD1,TRBJ2-3,once,TGTGCCAGCAGTACAGGGGGCGGTACAGATACGCAGTATTTT,CASSTGGGTDTQYF